This note documents a single T cell receptor beta chain sequence. The sample originates from a study of blood T cell repertoires in COVID-19. Overall study context: Acute and convalescent COVID-19 specimens originated in the United States, Italy and Spain. PBMCs, B-cell-depleted T cells, or T cells provided the cDNA or gDNA that made up the material.

Authors' processing steps: Amplification of reference gene primers provided the estimated nucleated cell counts. TCRdb keeps only in-frame clones here, not all; method: immunoSEQ multiplex PCR. V, J and clone size are taken as reported in that table, and D and trimming were inferred from the DNA itself. The sample has about 300,000 clones; 85% to 90% are singletons. CDR1 LGHNA and CDR2 YNFKEQ come from the germline V gene. Trimming removed 0 bases from V and 0 bases from J; junction bases left unmatched: 11. The CDR3 is 19 amino acids. V gene TRBV4-2 combines with J gene TRBJ2-1; 7 bases match TRBD2. This clonotype was obtained from a man aged 40-55 years with acute or convalescent COVID-19. Sequenced material: peripheral blood. CDR3 sequence: CASSQDGFIAGLSYNEQFF. The DNA of the CDR3 is TGTGCCAGCAGCCAAGATGGGTTCATAGCGGGCCTCTCCTACAATGAGCAGTTCTTC.